These 23 T cell receptor beta chains share one sample of origin, sequenced in a study of CXCR3-negative and CXCR3-positive naive CD8 T cells. The TRB cDNA libraries were prepared by 5' RACE with UMI labels. Reanalyzing the 5' RACE reads, TCRdb keeps one entry per CDR3 protein, without DNA. Across tens of thousands of distinct CDR3 sequences, the top ten clones capture around 1.4% of the sample. Material: naive CXCR3- CD8+ T cells from blood. Indicated subset: CD45RO-CCR7+CD27+CD95- naive CD8+ T cells lacking CXCR3 (TNR3-). These receptors were taken from a human donor in good health. Some clones in this sample may be carry-over from other donors' samples.

The V and J genes are TRBV3-1 and TRBJ2-7. Per the germline V gene, CDR1 is LGHDT and CDR2 is YNNKEL (reference sequence). CDR3 size: 14 residues. CDR3 residues: CASSQRSASYEQYF.

The V and J genes are TRBV12-3 or TRBV12-4 and TRBJ2-5; the TCRdb D gene call, TRBD1, has no DNA to confirm it. The CDR3 runs 15 residues. The chain's CDR3 is CASRPGQGYQETQYF.

The chain has TRBV7-9 and TRBJ2-7. The CDR3 extends over 13 amino acids. Germline V gene sequence: CDR1 SEHNR, CDR2 FQNEAQ (reference sequence). The CDR3: CASSWGGAYEQYF.

The chain employs TRBV7-9 and TRBJ1-2; TCRdb's D gene call, TRBD1, goes unchecked for lack of DNA. There are 18 residues in the CDR3. Germline assignment: CDR1 SEHNR and CDR2 FQNEAQ (reference sequence). The CDR3 loop reads CASSLFQHRDGYLYGYTF.

The V and J genes are TRBV20-1 and TRBJ2-7; as DNA is missing, the TRBD1 call by TCRdb cannot be tested. The CDR3 runs to 14 residues. Germline lookup yields CDR1 DFQATT and CDR2 SNEGSKA (reference sequence). The CDR3 region is CSARDRRGGYEQYF.

The V call is TRBV4-1, the J call TRBJ2-3; absent DNA, TCRdb's TRBD1 call cannot be checked. Germline CDR1 reads MGHRA; CDR2 reads YSYEKL. The CDR3 is 17 amino acids. The CDR3 sequence: CASSQEDARVGTDTQYF.

The rearrangement uses TRBV28 and TRBJ1-2; the D call from TCRdb, TRBD1, cannot be confirmed without DNA. Germline loops: CDR1 MDHEN, CDR2 SYDVKM. This CDR3 has 14 amino acids. CDR3 loop: CASSLPNPWPGYTF.

The V call is TRBV28, the J call TRBJ1-3; the TRBD1 assignment by TCRdb is unverifiable without DNA. CDR3 length equals 15 residues. Germline CDR1 is MDHEN and CDR2 is SYDVKM. CDR3 amino acids: CASGDSSVSGNTIYF.

The chain is built from TRBV5-1 and TRBJ2-1; the TCRdb call, TRBD2, lacks DNA for checking. The CDR3 length is 14 residues. Per germline, CDR1 SGHRS and CDR2 YFSETQ. The CDR3 region is CASSFLAGNNEQFF.

The CDR3 spells CSAPGLAGGFSEQFF. The chain carries TRBV20-1 and TRBJ2-1; no DNA is available, so the TRBD2 call from TCRdb remains unchecked. Germline V gene sequence: CDR1 DFQATT, CDR2 SNEGSKA (reference sequence). The length of the CDR3 is 15 residues.

The rearrangement links TRBV29-1 to TRBJ2-7; the D call of TRBD1 rests on TCRdb alone, since no DNA is present to check it. Germline lookup yields CDR1 SQVTM and CDR2 ANQGSEA. The CDR3 spans 13 residues. The CDR3 here is CSVGVDRGYEQYF.

CDR3 sequence: CSASLGDTEAFF. The genes are TRBV20-1 and TRBJ1-1. This CDR3 spans 12 amino acids. Germline CDR1 is DFQATT and CDR2 is SNEGSKA (reference sequence).

The chain employs TRBV6-1 and TRBJ2-1; the D gene TCRdb calls, TRBD1, cannot be checked with no DNA. Per the germline V gene, CDR1 is MNHNS and CDR2 is SASEGT. The CDR3 is 18 residues long. The chain's CDR3 is CASSEISPLILSYNEQFF.

The chain uses TRBV4-2 and TRBJ2-1. Germline V gene data show CDR1 as LGHNA and CDR2 as YNFKEQ. CDR3 size: 16 residues. The CDR3 reads CASSQNSLSSYNEQFF.

This chain uses TRBV6-2 or TRBV6-3 with TRBJ2-3; as DNA is missing, the TRBD2 call by TCRdb cannot be tested. This CDR3 has 15 amino acids. Germline V gene sequence: CDR1 MNHEY, CDR2 SVGEGT. The CDR3: CASSYGTSRADTQYF.

The chain is built from TRBV12-3 or TRBV12-4 and TRBJ2-5. This CDR3 contains 13 residues. The CDR3 protein is CASSGQAEETQYF.

The V and J genes are TRBV7-6 and TRBJ2-5; lacking DNA, the TRBD2 call made by TCRdb goes unchecked. This CDR3 has 18 amino acids. Germline CDR1 reads SGHVS; CDR2 reads FNYEAQ. Here the CDR3 reads CASSSSFLAGGRQETQYF.

The chain has TRBV4-1 and TRBJ2-1; TCRdb gives TRBD2 as the D gene, but with no DNA this cannot be confirmed. Looked up from germline, CDR1 is MGHRA and CDR2 is YSYEKL. The CDR3 runs to 16 residues. The CDR3 spells CASSPLGAGGRNEQFF.

CDR3 sequence: CASSLAQEETQYF. The chain carries TRBV7-9 and TRBJ2-5. Germline CDR1 and CDR2: SEHNR and FQNEAQ (reference sequence). The CDR3 runs to 13 residues.

The chain combines TRBV3-1 with TRBJ2-1; no DNA is available, so the TRBD2 call from TCRdb remains unchecked. CDR1 LGHDT and CDR2 YNNKEL come from the germline V gene (reference sequence). The CDR3 spans 14 residues. The CDR3 region is CASSQSTRPDEQFF.

This chain joins TRBV13 and TRBJ2-5; the TRBD2 assignment by TCRdb is unverifiable without DNA. The CDR3 loop spans 13 amino acids. The germline gives CDR1 PRHDT, CDR2 FYEKMQ (reference sequence). CDR3 residues: CASRPLAGETQYF. The variable domain in full, completed from reference TRBV13 and TRBJ2-5, reads AAGVIQSPRHLIKEKRETATLKCYPIPRHDTVYWYQQGPGQDPQFLISFYEKMQSDKGSIPDRFSAQQFSDYHSELNMSSLELGDSALYFCASRPLAGETQYFGPGTRLLVL.

The rearrangement uses TRBV25-1 and TRBJ1-1. The V gene's germline CDR1 is MGHDK and CDR2 SYGVNS. This CDR3 spans 15 amino acids. CDR3 loop: CASSESSLQNTEAFF.

The chain joins TRBV28 to TRBJ2-7; TCRdb calls TRBD1, which cannot be checked without DNA. The CDR3 sequence is 14 residues long. The germline V gene encodes CDR1 MDHEN and CDR2 SYDVKM. The chain's CDR3 is CASDDRDRAYEQYF.